This T cell receptor beta chain stems from a study of OX40 agonist ivuxolimab in advanced cancers. This table comes from immunoSEQ multiplex PCR, and its TCRdb copy is limited to in-frame clones, with some not included. The table shows about 120,000 clones, with roughly 95% occurring only once. Germline V gives CDR1 WNHNN, CDR2 SYGVQD (reference sequence). This CDR3 region has 17 residues. V lost 7 bases, J lost 2 bases, and 16 bases stayed unmatched. This TCR derives from an adult with an advanced solid tumor such as melanoma, head and neck, liver or kidney cancer. This sequence joins TRBV10-1 and TRBJ2-7, with TRBD1 matching over 8 bases. The specimen comprised CD4+ or CD8+ T cells sorted from blood, sampled in a trial of the OX40 agonist ivuxolimab. The CDR3 protein is CASIFQGQENTTYEQYF. In DNA, the CDR3 is TGCGCCAGCATTTTCCAGGGACAGGAAAACACCACCTACGAGCAGTACTTC.